A selection of T cell receptor beta chains follows, all from one sample in a study of blood T cells in healthy people across ages. TCRdb redid the calling of the 5' RACE reads with MiXCR, one entry per CDR3 protein. Of around 1.7 million distinct CDR3 sequences listed, 28% are singletons. Sequences were obtained from blood. The receptors were sampled from a woman aged 25 to 45 in good health. CDR3s include the opening cysteine and the closing phenylalanine or tryptophan. The order of the fields is CDR3 protein, V gene.

CASGSPLSSTATDGNQPQHF,TRBV12-5
CASSQVGQSTDTQYF,TRBV4-1
CANSKGGPGANVRTF,TRBV7-9
CASSQGGRGNSYNEQYF,TRBV4-1
CASSQGTSGIVYEQYF,TRBV3-1
CVSSLGVGSTYEQYF,TRBV5-6
CASRDRGSGEQFF,TRBV3-1
CASSRDRALYGYTF,TRBV4-1
CASSYSERGHSYEQYF,TRBV6-6
CATSRAGSTGYYEQYF,TRBV15